The source of this T cell receptor beta chain is a study of cytomegalovirus exposure and HLA in healthy donors. Vbeta (60) and Jbeta (13) primers were used in the PCR. Libraries were prepared by immunoSEQ multiplex PCR; TCRdb keeps only in-frame clonotypes and omits some of them. The data contain about 100,000 clones, roughly 80% of them singletons. V shed 7 bases and J 9 bases; nucleotides not matched to a gene: 5. Germline V lookup: CDR1 ENHRY, CDR2 SYGVKD. The CDR3 runs 14 residues. The sequence derives from a male donor in good health and CMV-seropositive. Sequenced sample: PBMCs. J is TRBJ2-1 and V is TRBV10-3; 14 nucleotides agree with TRBD2. In nucleotides, the CDR3 is TGTGCCATCACCAGACTAGCGGGAGGGAGTGAGCAGTTCTTC. Translating it yields CAITRLAGGSEQFF.